The 10 T cell receptor beta chains listed next were all sequenced from one sample in a study of metastatic and nonmetastatic thyroid tumors. TCRdb called clones again from the PCR reads with MiXCR. The data show tens of thousands of clones, around 25% seen once. Patients underwent thyroid surgery, and none had received any treatment before it. Material: blood. These receptors were collected from a female donor with papillary thyroid cancer or a benign thyroid nodule (not recorded which). Some clones in this sample may be carry-over from other donors' samples.

About this clone itself: At one end the junction does not follow the germline gene, possibly because of a read error. The V call is TRBV6-1, the J call TRBJ2-7; possibly TRBD2 for D (6 bases). The CDR3 contains 16 residues. Germline CDR1 and CDR2: MNHNS and SASEGT. CDR3: CGSSLGLPTVVNEQYF. In DNA, the CDR3 is TGTGGCAGCAGTCTGGGACTTCCGACGGTGGTCAACGAGCAGTACTTC.

This clone was observed many times. V and J are TRBV11-1 and TRBJ1-1; TRBD1 matches at 8 bases. This CDR3 comprises 14 residues. Looked up from germline, CDR1 is SGHAT and CDR2 is FQDESV (reference sequence). V was pared by 5 bases and J by 11 bases, with 13 bases of the junction left unmatched. The CDR3 here is CASSRRTGLVEAFF. The CDR3 bases are TGTGCCAGCAGCCGAAGGACAGGGCTAGTTGAGGCTTTCTTT. Complete variable domain (other parts from reference TRBV11-1 and TRBJ1-1): EAEVAQSPRYKITEKSQAVAFWCDPISGHATLYWYRQILGQGPELLVQFQDESVVDDSQLPKDRFSAERLKGVDSTLKIQPAELGDSAMYLCASSRRTGLVEAFFGQGTRLTVV.

This clone was counted once. The gene calls are TRBV20-1 and TRBJ2-1; 9 bases line up with TRBD1. The germline V gene has CDR1 DFQATT and CDR2 SNEGSKA (reference sequence). V was pared by 6 bases and J by 8 bases, with 11 bases of the junction left unmatched. CDR3 length equals 14 residues. This CDR3 is CSAGDRVFFYEQFF. CDR3 sequence (DNA): TGCAGTGCCGGGGACAGGGTATTTTTCTATGAGCAGTTCTTC.

This clone showed up just a few times. The chain links TRBV28 to TRBJ2-1, with D perhaps assigned TRBD1 or TRBD2 (5 bases each). CDR3 length equals 16 residues. V lost 5 bases and J 6 bases, leaving 20 bases between the germline ends. The germline CDR1 and CDR2 sequences are MDHEN and SYDVKM. CDR3 amino acids: CASSLTHRGPFNEQFF. CDR3 nucleotides: TGTGCCAGCAGTCTCACCCACCGGGGCCCCTTCAATGAGCAGTTCTTC.

A note on this clone: At one boundary the junction diverges from the germline segment, which might be a read error. The rearrangement joins TRBV10-3 to TRBJ2-6, with D possibly TRBD2 on 5 matching bases. The CDR3 is 15 residues long. Germline CDR1 ENHRY, CDR2 SYGVKD. The CDR3 nucleotides are TGTGCCTTCAGCGGAACAGTCGCTGGGGCCAACGTCCTGACTTTC. Translated: CAFSGTVAGANVLTF.

The rearrangement uses TRBV20-1 and TRBJ2-7; possibly TRBD1 for D (5 bases). Germline CDR1 reads DFQATT; CDR2 reads SNEGSKA (reference sequence). Trimming stripped 5 bases from V and 5 bases from J, with 16 bases between. CDR3 length equals 13 residues. CDR3 DNA sequence: TGCAGTGCTGGGCAGGGATTCCAGGACGAGCAGTACTTC. This codes for CSAGQGFQDEQYF.

By proportion, this clone is medium-sized (0.01 to 0.1%). The chain links TRBV28 to TRBJ2-7; 10 bases agree with TRBD1. The CDR3 spans 13 residues. V trimming: 10 bases; J trimming: 6 bases; junction bases outside the gene matches: 9. In germline, CDR1 is MDHEN, CDR2 SYDVKM. The CDR3 nucleotides are TGTGCCACCGCGGGACAGGGGAGGCCCGAGCAGTACTTC. The encoded protein is CATAGQGRPEQYF.

The sample holds many counts of this clone. A clone one base away is much larger, so this may be a read error. The rearrangement uses TRBV5-1 and TRBJ1-1; 12 bases map to TRBD1. The CDR3 extends over 15 amino acids. CDR1 SGHRS and CDR2 YFSETQ come from the germline V gene. CDR3 bases: TGCGCCAACAGCTCGGGACAGGGGGCGAACACTGAAGCTTTCTTT. It is translated as CANSSGQGANTEAFF. Variable domain in full (rest from reference TRBV5-1 and TRBJ1-1): KAGVTQTPRYLIKTRGQQVTLSCSPISGHRSVSWYQQTPGQGLQFLFEYFSETQRNKGNFPGRFSGRQFSNSRSEMNVSTLELGDSALYLCANSSGQGANTEAFFGQGTRLTVV.

J is TRBJ2-7 and V is TRBV19; TRBD1 aligns across 10 bases. Germline V gives CDR1 LNHDA, CDR2 SQIVND (reference sequence). The CDR3 runs 14 residues. J was trimmed by 3 bases and V by 5 bases; bases with no gene match: 4. The CDR3 reads CASSRTGGFYEQYF. As DNA, the CDR3 is TGTGCCAGTAGTCGGACAGGGGGATTCTACGAGCAGTACTTC. Using reference TRBV19 and TRBJ2-7 for the parts outside the CDR3, the full variable domain is DGGITQSPKYLFRKEGQNVTLSCEQNLNHDAMYWYRQDPGQGLRLIYYSQIVNDFQKGDIAEGYSVSREKKESFPLTVTSAQKNPTAFYLCASSRTGGFYEQYFGPGTRLTVT.

This clone was counted between two and nine times. The chain carries TRBV5-6 and TRBJ2-3; D is unclear. CDR1 and CDR2 (germline): SGHDT, YYEEEE. V lost 4 bases to trimming and J lost 0 bases, with 3 bases between them. This CDR3 is 12 amino acids long. For the CDR3, the DNA is TGTGCCAGCAGCGATAGCACAGATACGCAGTATTTT. As protein: CASSDSTDTQYF.